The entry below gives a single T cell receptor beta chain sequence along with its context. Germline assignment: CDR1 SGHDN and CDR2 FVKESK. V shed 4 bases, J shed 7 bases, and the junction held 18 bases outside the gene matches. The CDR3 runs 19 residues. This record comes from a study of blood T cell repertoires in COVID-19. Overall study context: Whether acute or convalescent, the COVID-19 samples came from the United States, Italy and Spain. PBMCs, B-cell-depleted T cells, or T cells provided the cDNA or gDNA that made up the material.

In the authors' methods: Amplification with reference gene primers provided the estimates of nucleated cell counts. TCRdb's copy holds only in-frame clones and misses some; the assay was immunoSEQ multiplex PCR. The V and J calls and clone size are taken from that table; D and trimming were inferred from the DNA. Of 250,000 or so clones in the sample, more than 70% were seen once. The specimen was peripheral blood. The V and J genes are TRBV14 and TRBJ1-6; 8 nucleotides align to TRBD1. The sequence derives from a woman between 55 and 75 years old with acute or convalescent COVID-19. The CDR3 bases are TGTGCCAGCAGCCGAATCCGCCCAACCCTAGACAGGGGAAATTCACCCCTCCACTTT. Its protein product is CASSRIRPTLDRGNSPLHF.